The 5 T cell receptor beta chains given below trace back to one sample, sequenced in a study of cytomegalovirus exposure and HLA in healthy donors. A multiplex PCR was run with 60 Vbeta primers and 13 Jbeta primers. Generated by immunoSEQ multiplex PCR, the TCRdb table keeps only in-frame clones and is missing some. Among about 120,000 clones, more than 60% were seen once, and the ten largest hold about a tenth. Sample: PBMCs. The receptors shown here come from a man between 35 and 55 years old in good health and CMV-seropositive.

The chain recombines TRBV6-6 with TRBJ1-1; a possible D gene is TRBD1 (5 bases). This CDR3 has 14 residues. Germline V gives CDR1 MNHNY, CDR2 SVGAGI (reference sequence). The germline V and J ends were trimmed by 0 bases and 3 bases, with 8 bases remaining between them. The CDR3 DNA follows: TGTGCCAGCAGTTACTCGACGGGGGACACTGAAGCTTTCTTT. This codes for CASSYSTGDTEAFF.

This clone was observed a handful of times. In nucleotides, the CDR3 is TGTGCCAGCAGCCAAGAAAACAGGGTATACGAGCAGTACTTC. It encodes CASSQENRVYEQYF. The rearrangement joins TRBV14 to TRBJ2-7, with D possibly matching TRBD1 (6 bases). The CDR3 sequence is 14 residues long. V lost 0 bases, J lost 4 bases, and 10 bases lay in between. Germline V gene lookup returns CDR1 SGHDN and CDR2 FVKESK.

The J gene is TRBJ2-7, the V gene TRBV28, with TRBD1 matching over 7 bases. The CDR3 totals 13 residues. Germline CDR1 is MDHEN and CDR2 is SYDVKM. J was trimmed by 2 bases and V by 6 bases; bases with no gene match: 4. CDR3 protein: CASRSGQTYEQYF. The CDR3, as DNA: TGTGCCAGCAGGTCGGGACAGACCTACGAGCAGTACTTC. The variable domain in full, completed from reference TRBV28 and TRBJ2-7, reads DVKVTQSSRYLVKRTGEKVFLECVQDMDHENMFWYRQDPGLGLRLIYFSYDVKMKEKGDIPEGYSVSREKKERFSLILESASTNQTSMYLCASRSGQTYEQYFGPGTRLTVT.

Comment on this clone: The sample contains more than one DNA sequence encoding this CDR3. The chain joins TRBV2 to TRBJ1-1; 8 bases are a match to TRBD1. This CDR3 contains 13 residues. The ends lost 4 bases at V and 5 bases at J; junction bases unmatched: 3. Germline V gives CDR1 SNHLY, CDR2 FYNNEI. The CDR3 DNA follows: TGTGCCAGCAGTGGACAGGGGAATACTGAAGCTTTCTTT. It encodes CASSGQGNTEAFF. The full variable domain, rest sourced from reference TRBV2 and TRBJ1-1, is EPEVTQTPSHQVTQMGQEVILRCVPISNHLYFYWYRQILGQKVEFLVSFYNNEISEKSEIFDDQFSVERPDGSNFTLKIRSTKLEDSAMYFCASSGQGNTEAFFGQGTRLTVV.

This clone was recorded once. The chain joins TRBV6-5 to TRBJ2-7, with 10 bases matching TRBD2. V shed 8 bases and J 4 bases; nucleotides not matched to a gene: 8. CDR1 is MNHEY, CDR2 SVGAGI, per germline. CDR3 length equals 14 residues. CDR3 in amino acids: CASRPSGSGYEQYF. The CDR3 DNA sequence: TGTGCCAGCCGACCTAGCGGGAGTGGATACGAGCAGTACTTC.